The present T cell receptor (beta chain) was sequenced within a study of shared clonotypes between healthy human individuals (TCRdb year 2020). In terms of the full investigation: The cohort included a few men and two women between 18 and 49 years of age. For each donor, CD4 naive and CD4 memory were each run on three plates, CD8 naive on two plates, and CD8 memory on one plate. To estimate repertoire size and how much clonotypes are shared between individuals, the study performed deep sequencing of blood TCR repertoires from about five healthy adults. Libraries were prepared and TCR repertoires were sequenced by different laboratories using diverse techniques, in order to increase sequencing depth and limit assay-specific biases. Per donor, leukapheresis produced somewhere between about 0.94 and 9.5 billion PBMCs. Here is what the overall study found, with its caveats: Because the study included only a small number of donors, the genetic and exposure-history diversity represented was limited. Pairwise subsampling led to the expectation that sequencing depth would affect the degree of clonotype sharing among donors. Rarefaction of sorted-subset datasets indicated incomplete sequencing despite the large sequencing depth. Naive subsets generally had larger estimated clonotype richness than memory subsets did. Compared with non-shared clonotypes, the clonotypes found in all four sorted-subset donors had higher generation probabilities. Sampling was restricted to blood, and TCR repertoires in tissue are likely to differ from TCR repertoires in blood. Across a few donors, about 5% of naive CD4, around 3.5% of naive CD8, approximately 2.5% of memory CD4, and 0.3% to 0.45% of memory CD8 clonotypes were shared.

Using the deep immunoSEQ assay, TCR CDR3 regions were amplified from genomic DNA by multiplex PCR. For each cell subset, the extracted genomic DNA was distributed evenly across all wells of several immunoSEQ 96-well plates, and each plate served as one replicate. For sorted subsets, around 0.2 ug of genomic DNA, equivalent to tens of thousands of T cell genomes, went into each replicate PCR. Purified libraries were measured with a Qubit 3.0 fluorometer, size-checked on a Bioanalyzer 2100, and measured again with the KAPA Library Quantification kit. A separate single-read 150-cycle Illumina NextSeq 550 flow cell was used to sequence each immunoSEQ 96-well plate. As for the original processing: The immunoSEQ output contained only junctional sequences without quality scores, so filtering could not match that applied to full-length reads. Sequences were annotated with PyIR, a Python wrapper for IgBLAST v1.9, using IMGT germline references to assign V/J genes and CDR3. Any read was removed if the V/J assignment was weak (E-value above 1e-6), the CDR3 was missing, or the read contained stop codons, out-of-frame junctions, or ambiguous translated residues. V3J clonotypes were defined as sequences sharing the same inferred V gene, J gene, and CDR3 amino acid sequence. Percentage overlap between repertoires was computed as shared unique clonotypes divided by the size of the smaller repertoire. Repertoire richness was assessed with RTK rarefaction, the Chao1 estimator, and Recon v2.1 estimates of unobserved clonotypes. OLGA was used to compute generation probabilities for all TCRbeta clonotypes that the gDNA method yielded from four donors. Drawn from immuneACCESS, this table holds only the in-frame rearrangements with V and J called that TCRdb kept. Clones are partly lost; checked studies trace under half to an unresolved V gene and leave the rest unexplained. V, J and clone size are taken as reported in that table, and D and trimming were inferred from the DNA itself. The sample table lists 2 million to 2.5 million clones, roughly 90% of them with a count of one. Jointly, the top ten make up about 0.41% of the sample.

Reading the germline V gene gives CDR1 SGHDN and CDR2 FVKESK. V and J lose 0 bases and 7 bases, and a span of 9 bases separates them. Counted from cysteine to phenylalanine, this CDR3 has 13 amino acids. Left in the record is the CDR3 DNA by itself, 39 bases read in frame from the first base. Healthy HIV-negative adults with no recently reported acute infections or vaccinations were included as donors. Every donor was a Caucasian adult residing in Nashville, Tennessee, USA. CD4+ T cells were enriched through magnetic negative selection, after which naive cells were positively selected on CD45RA and the remaining negative fraction served as the memory subset. Blood was collected by leukapheresis, and PBMCs were isolated by Ficoll-Histopaque density gradient centrifugation and then cryopreserved in liquid nitrogen vapor phase. Analytical flow cytometry was used to check the purity and quantity of every magnetically sorted T cell population. From each sorted fraction, genomic DNA was isolated and quantified by UV absorbance on a Nanodrop 2000c.

Remarks on this clone: This clone's antigen is unknown. Nothing much larger sits one base from this clone, and base qualities are not available.

Rearrangement joined TRBV14 to TRBJ1-2; the D gene assignment is ambiguous. The TCR was taken from a man between 18 and 35 years old in good health. Some clones in this sample may be carry-over from other donors' samples. What was sequenced was naive CD4+ T cells from PBMCs. This specimen's cell subset or site label, interpreted: CD45RA+ positively selected. The DNA is TGTGCCAGCAGCCAAGATCCGGTTGGTGGCTACACCTTC. Translated, it gives CASSQDPVGGYTF.